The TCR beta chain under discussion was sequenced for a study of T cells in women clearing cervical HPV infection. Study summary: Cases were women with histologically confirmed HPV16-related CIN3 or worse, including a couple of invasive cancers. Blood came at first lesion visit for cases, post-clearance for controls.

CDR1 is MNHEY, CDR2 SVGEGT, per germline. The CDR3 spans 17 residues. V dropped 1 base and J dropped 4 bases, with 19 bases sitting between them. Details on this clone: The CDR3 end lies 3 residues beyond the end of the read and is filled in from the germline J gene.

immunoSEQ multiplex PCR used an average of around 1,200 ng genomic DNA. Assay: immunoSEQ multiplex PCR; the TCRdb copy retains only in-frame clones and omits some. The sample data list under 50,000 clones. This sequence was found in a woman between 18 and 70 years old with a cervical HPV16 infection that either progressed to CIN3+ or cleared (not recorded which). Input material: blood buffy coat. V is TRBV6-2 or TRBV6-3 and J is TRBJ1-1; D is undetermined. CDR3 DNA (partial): TGTGCCAGCAGTTACTTAACCGGGGTGCGCTCGTCCACTGAA. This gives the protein CASSYLTGVRSSTE. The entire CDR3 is CASSYLTGVRSSTEAFF.